This passage covers 4 T cell receptor beta chains from one sample sequenced in a study of blood T cell repertoires in COVID-19. TCRdb keeps only in-frame clones here, not all; method: immunoSEQ multiplex PCR. The sample holds about 32,000 clones; approximately 90% are singletons and the top ten take under 4.5%. Sequenced sample: peripheral blood. These receptors were collected from a man in his 60s with acute or convalescent COVID-19.

This chain links TRBV6-6 with TRBJ2-7, with TRBD2 as a possible D gene (6 bases). Germline V gene lookup returns CDR1 MNHNY and CDR2 SVGAGI (reference sequence). The CDR3 is 15 residues long. Trimming removed 6 bases from V and 13 bases from J, with 28 bases in between. In DNA, the CDR3 is TGTGCCAGCAGCCCAGTACATGCGGGAAAAAGTGCCATCTACTTC. This codes for CASSPVHAGKSAIYF.

J is TRBJ2-2 and V is TRBV6-2 or TRBV6-3, with 10 bases matching TRBD2. The CDR3 runs to 16 residues. Germline V CDR1 and CDR2: MNHEY, SVGEGT. V lost 0 bases and J lost 3; bases outside the gene matches: 1. For the CDR3, the DNA is TGTGCCAGCAGTTACTCGCTAGCGGGAGACACCGGGGAGCTGTTTTTT. Translation gives CASSYSLAGDTGELFF.

V usage is TRBV15 and J usage is TRBJ2-7; 9 bases align to TRBD2. With 1 base clipped from V and 6 bases from J, the junction kept 1 base outside the gene matches. From germline, CDR1 is LNHNV and CDR2 YYDKDF (reference sequence). This CDR3 spans 13 amino acids. The CDR3 region is CATSRVREGEQYV. The CDR3 nucleotides are TGTGCCACCAGCAGAGTGCGGGAGGGCGAGCAGTACGTC.

This chain joins TRBV12-5 and TRBJ2-5, with D perhaps matching TRBD2 (5 bases). CDR1 and CDR2 from the germline V gene are LGHNT and FRNRAP. CDR3 length: 15 residues. Deletions cut 6 bases from V and 3 bases from J, with 17 bases between. The CDR3 is CASGTTTWTEETQYF. DNA for the CDR3: TGTGCTAGTGGCACTACGACCTGGACTGAAGAGACCCAGTACTTC.